The clone carrying this T cell receptor beta chain was seen repeatedly, ten times or more. Its antigen is currently unknown. The sample originates from a study of metastatic and nonmetastatic thyroid tumors. Study at large: Where malignant and benign thyroid patients were concerned, repertoires were compared across blood and tumor or nodule tissue. General study findings and limits: Versus benign nodules, malignant thyroid tumors reportedly had significantly higher TCR beta diversity, in blood and tumor.

Trimming cost V 3 bases and J 2 bases, with 17 bases left between them. This CDR3 spans 17 amino acids. The germline V gene encodes CDR1 MDHEN and CDR2 SYDVKM. TCRdb re-called clones from the PCR reads using MiXCR. The table includes tens of thousands of clones, 11% detected once. All patients were untreated before thyroid surgery. The sequenced material came from blood. This chain uses TRBV28 with TRBJ1-5; D ambiguous. This receptor was obtained from a female donor with papillary thyroid cancer or a benign thyroid nodule (not recorded which). Some clones in this sample may be carry-over from other donors' samples. This CDR3 reads CASSFRVWRVGNQPQHF. The CDR3 DNA follows: TGTGCCAGCAGTTTTCGGGTTTGGAGGGTTGGCAATCAGCCCCAGCATTTT.